What follows describes a single T cell receptor (beta chain). Ten or more counts support this clonotype. Its antigen has not been determined. Base qualities are not provided; no much larger clone lies one nucleotide away. The sample is drawn from a study of spatial heterogeneity in lung cancer (dated by TCRdb to between 2019 and 2020). The study in broad terms: Beta-chain transcripts were consistently detected in greater numbers than alpha-chain transcripts, which likely reflects a higher abundance of beta-chain transcripts. At surgery, both alpha and beta chains were TCR-sequenced in 220 tumor regions, roughly 64 matched nontumor lung samples and around 50 PBMC samples. TCR transcript counts in tumor regions correlated strongly with a T cell transcriptional module score from matched bulk RNA-seq. In the raw uncorrected reads, each unique combination of TCR and UMI appeared on average more than ten times. The study linked features of the TCR repertoire to counts of nonsynonymous mutations, which were determined by whole-exome sequencing of tumor tissue. In non-small cell lung cancer, the study made a quantitative comparison of TCR alpha and beta repertoires among multiple tumor regions, matched nontumor lung and blood. Broad study findings and their caveats: Confirming at a functional level the hypothesis that regional TCRs recognize regional mutations was considered to require additional single-cell paired TCR alpha and beta sequencing. The count of ubiquitous expanded TCRs correlated with the count of ubiquitous nonsynonymous mutations, and the count of regional expanded TCRs correlated with the count of regional nonsynonymous mutations. TCR-seq was estimated to cover only approximately 7% of tumor T cells for alpha chains and around 13% for beta chains. The tumor nonsynonymous mutation count correlated with the number of expanded alpha and beta TCRs within the tumor.

Taken from the germline V gene, the CDR1 and CDR2 loops are MNHEY and SVGEGT. The trim is 10 bases for V and 2 bases for J, with a gap of 22 bases between the germline ends. The CDR3 runs 16 amino acids, cysteine and phenylalanine included. Only the CDR3 portion is preserved as DNA: 48 bases, with reading frame beginning at the first base. In light of the paper, this sample's time point label describes: sample taken at primary tumor resection. Samples were obtained from approximately 72 patients with early-stage, untreated non-small cell lung cancer from the lung TRACERx cohort. Without any cell sorting, TCR sequencing was performed on whole RNA extracted either from tumor and nontumor lung tissue or from cryopreserved PBMC samples. Patients were selected for TCR sequencing only if sufficient RNA was available from at least two tumor regions. Tumor and adjacent nontumor lung specimens were reviewed by a lung pathologist before selection.

Library method: 5' RACE. The sample was run on a NextSeq 500. The TCR library protocol attached a unique molecular identifier to each TCR cDNA molecule to allow correction of PCR and sequencing errors. Per the source publication's procedure: TCR identification, UMI-based error correction and CDR3 extraction were performed with Decombinator tools. TCRs above a frequency of 2 per 1,000, corresponding to the top 1% of the tumor frequency distribution, were defined as expanded. Expanded tumor TCRs were classed as regional if statistically deemed absent (corrected P<0.05) from at least one tumor region, otherwise ubiquitous. Each repertoire was subsampled 100 times to 5,000 TCRs, after which Renyi diversity was computed with the R vegan package. CDR3 similarity networks were built from amino acid triplet string-kernel similarity, with CDR3s being connected when pairwise similarity was above 0.82. The raw public reads went through TCRdb reprocessing: fastp at Q25, MiXCR clone calling, in-frame beta chains kept. Rows are combined by CDR3 protein, so each entry shows the most common genes and DNA. The V and J calls were not made by the authors but by TCRdb's processing. Present in this sample are approximately 7,800 distinct CDR3 sequences, approximately 8% of which were seen just once. Of the sample, about 4% is held by the ten largest clones.

Here the sequenced sample was lung tumor tissue, taken at surgery. The TCR sequence derives from a male donor with early-stage non-small cell lung cancer. The V and J segments used are TRBV6-2 or TRBV6-3 and TRBJ2-3, with TRBD2 as a weak D call on 6 bases. The CDR3 amino acid sequence is: CAMSLLLAGNTDTQYF. The DNA sequence follows: TGTGCCATGTCCCTTCTTCTGGCGGGGAACACAGATACGCAGTATTTT.